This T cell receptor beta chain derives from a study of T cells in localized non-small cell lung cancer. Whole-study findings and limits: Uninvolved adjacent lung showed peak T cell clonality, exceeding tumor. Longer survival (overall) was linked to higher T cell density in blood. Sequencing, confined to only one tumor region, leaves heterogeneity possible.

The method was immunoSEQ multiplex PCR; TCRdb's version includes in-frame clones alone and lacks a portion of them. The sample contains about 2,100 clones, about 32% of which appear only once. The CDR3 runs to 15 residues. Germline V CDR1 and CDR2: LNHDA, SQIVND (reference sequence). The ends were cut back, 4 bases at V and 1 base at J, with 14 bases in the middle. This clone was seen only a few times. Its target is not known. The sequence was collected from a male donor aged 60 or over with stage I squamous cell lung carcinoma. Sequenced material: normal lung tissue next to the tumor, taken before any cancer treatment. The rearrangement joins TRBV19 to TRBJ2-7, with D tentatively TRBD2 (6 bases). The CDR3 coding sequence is TGTGCCAGTAGTACTAGCGACGAAGAATCCTACGAGCAGTACTTC. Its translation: CASSTSDEESYEQYF.